Listed below are T cell receptor beta chains from one sample, sequenced in a study of blood T cell repertoires in COVID-19. Produced via immunoSEQ multiplex PCR; TCRdb's table is partial and in-frame only. Found here are 180,000 or so clones, roughly 86% of them singletons; the top ten hold about 1.4%. The sample comprised peripheral blood. The origin of the receptors is a woman between 50 and 59 years old with acute or convalescent COVID-19. CDR3s include the opening cysteine and the closing phenylalanine or tryptophan. D genes are given only for firm matches. Part of the rows lack a size; the others show once, few, many or a class for expanded clones.

j_gene | v_gene | d_gene | abundance | CDR3nt | CDR3aa
TRBJ1-6 | TRBV6-6 | NA | NA | TGTGCCAGCAGTTATGAGGAGTTATATCCCCTCCACTTT | CASSYEELYPLHF
TRBJ1-2 | TRBV27 | NA | NA | TGTGCCAGCAGTTTTTTCGGAGCCGGCTATGGCTACACCTTC | CASSFFGAGYGYTF
TRBJ1-4 | TRBV7-9 | NA | NA | TGTGCCAGCAGCTTAGACCCAGGGAGGGGTGAAAAACTGTTTTTT | CASSLDPGRGEKLFF
TRBJ1-3 | TRBV19 | NA | NA | TGTGCCAGTAGTATAGCGGGGGGATCTGGAAACACCATATATTTT | CASSIAGGSGNTIYF
TRBJ2-7 | TRBV5-1 | NA | NA | TGCGCCAGCAGCTTTGAGGGAGTACCCCAGCAGTACTTC | CASSFEGVPQQYF
TRBJ1-2 | TRBV7-2 | TRBD1 | NA | TGTGCCAGCAGCTTTCGAATGACAGGGTTCAACTATGGCTACACCTTC | CASSFRMTGFNYGYTF
TRBJ2-7 | TRBV13 | TRBD2 | NA | TGTGCCAGCAGCATCGGAAGACTAGCGGGGTACGAGCAGTACTTC | CASSIGRLAGYEQYF
TRBJ2-5 | TRBV14 | NA | once | TGTGCCAGCAGCCAAGATGGGGGCCCCCGATGGACCCAGTACTTC | CASSQDGGPRWTQYF
TRBJ1-1 | TRBV2 | TRBD1 | few | TGTGCCAGCAGTCCGGGACAGGGAGTCACTGAAGCTTTCTTT | CASSPGQGVTEAFF
TRBJ1-1 | TRBV18 | NA | NA | TGTGCCAGCTCACCGGAACAGGGGAACACTGAAGCTTTCTTT | CASSPEQGNTEAFF
TRBJ1-3 | TRBV7-2 | NA | NA | TGTGCCAGCAGCTTAGACAGTTCGCGTGGAAACACCATATATTTT | CASSLDSSRGNTIYF
TRBJ1-2 | TRBV18 | TRBD1 | few | TGTGCCAGCTCACCCTGGACAGGGCCGAGTGTTGGCTACACCTTC | CASSPWTGPSVGYTF
TRBJ1-6 | TRBV19 | NA | NA | TGTGCCAGTAGTAGCGGGGGTAATTCACCCCTCCACTTT | CASSSGGNSPLHF
TRBJ2-3 | TRBV19 | TRBD2 | NA | TGTGCCAGTAGTTCCTGGGGCGGGGGGGCAGTAGATACGCAGTATTTT | CASSSWGGGAVDTQYF
TRBJ1-2 | TRBV7-2 | TRBD1 | once | TGTGCCAGCAGCAGGGGATCCGACAGGGGAGGTCATGGCTACACCTTC | CASSRGSDRGGHGYTF
TRBJ2-7 | TRBV20-1 | TRBD1 | NA | TGCAGTGCTAGTCTGGAGGGACAGGGATCCTACGAGCAGTACTTC | CSASLEGQGSYEQYF
TRBJ2-2 | TRBV24-1 | NA | few | TGTGCCACCAGTTCGGTTAGCGGCTCGACCGGGGAGCTGTTTTTT | CATSSVSGSTGELFF
TRBJ2-5 | TRBV20-1 | NA | NA | TGCAGTGCCCACAGGGAGACCCAGTACTTC | CSAHRETQYF
TRBJ1-3 | TRBV7-2 | TRBD1 | once | TGTGCCAGCAGCTTAGAAGCCGGTCAGGGGGGTTCGGGAAACACCATATATTTT | CASSLEAGQGGSGNTIYF
TRBJ1-2 | TRBV3-1/TRBV3-2 | NA | NA | TGTGCCAGCAGCCAAGATGGACAGTTTCCCGACCCGCGCTATGGCTACACCTTC | CASSQDGQFPDPRYGYTF